These T cell receptor beta chains were read from a single sample in a study of response to subunit inactivated influenza vaccine. MiXCR, run by TCRdb on the RT-PCR reads, gives a single entry per CDR3 protein. In the table there are roughly 500,000 distinct CDR3 sequences, roughly 23% of which are singletons. The sample was also linked to a second study, of T cells expressing NK-cell markers.

This specimen consisted of CD4+ T cells sorted from PBMCs, obtained 11 to 12 days after vaccination. Receptors originate from a man aged 50-60 years who received an inactivated influenza vaccine. The CDR3 runs from the conserved cysteine through the conserved F or W. A D gene is named only where the DNA matches it firmly. Not every row has a clone size; where given, it reads once, few, many or a size class.

TRBJ1-2	TRBV12-3/TRBV12-4	-	-	TGTGCCAGCAGCTCCTCTCCAGACTATGGCTACACCTTC	CASSSSPDYGYTF
TRBJ2-7	TRBV20-1	TRBD1	few	TGCAGTGCTAGATCTCGGACAGGGATCTACGAGCAGTACTTC	CSARSRTGIYEQYF
TRBJ2-1	TRBV21-1	-	-	TGTGCCAGCAGCAAATTCCTAGTTTCGCGAGCCTACAATGAGCAGTTCTTC	CASSKFLVSRAYNEQFF
TRBJ2-3	TRBV18	TRBD1	-	TGTGCCAGCTCCTGGGGACAGGGGGCCACAGATACGCAGTATTTT	CASSWGQGATDTQYF
TRBJ2-1	TRBV11-1	-	-	TGTGCCAGCAGCTTAGCCCTCAACATCTACGGGACTTCCCTCAGGAGGTCCTACAATGAGCAGTTCTTC	CASSLALNIYGTSLRRSYNEQFF
TRBJ2-4	TRBV11-2	-	few	TGTGCCAGCAGCCTAGGGGGTGACATTCAGTACTTC	CASSLGGDIQYF
TRBJ2-2	TRBV12-3/TRBV12-4	TRBD1	-	TGTGCCAGCAGTAAGACAGGGGGCACCGGGGAGCTGTTTTTT	CASSKTGGTGELFF
TRBJ1-2	TRBV18	TRBD1	-	TGTGCCAGCTCACCACTTGGACAGGGAACTAACTATGGCTACACCTTC	CASSPLGQGTNYGYTF
TRBJ2-1	TRBV4-2	TRBD1	-	TGTGCCAGCAGCCAAGCCGGGACAGGGACCGACAATGAGCAGTTCTTC	CASSQAGTGTDNEQFF
TRBJ2-7	TRBV7-9	-	few	TGTGCCAGCAGCTTAGGTGGGACTGAGTCCTACGAGCAGTACTTC	CASSLGGTESYEQYF
TRBJ2-7	TRBV5-6	TRBD1	-	TGTGCCAGCAGCTTGTCTCCGGGACAGGGGGCCTACGAGCAGTACTTC	CASSLSPGQGAYEQYF
TRBJ2-1	TRBV5-1	TRBD1	few	TGCGCCAGCAGCCATGGGACAGGGGTCCATGAGCAGTTCTTC	CASSHGTGVHEQFF
TRBJ2-4	TRBV3-1	-	-	TGTGCCAGCAGCTCGGACGGGAAAAACATTCAGTACTTC	CASSSDGKNIQYF
TRBJ2-5	TRBV28	-	many	TGTGCCAGCAGTTTTACCAGGGGTGCCCAAGAGACCCAGTACTTC	CASSFTRGAQETQYF
TRBJ1-2	TRBV7-2	TRBD1	-	TGTGCCAGCAGCCTCCGACAGGGACATGGCTACACCTTC	CASSLRQGHGYTF
TRBJ2-4	TRBV5-1	TRBD2	many	TGCGCCAGCAGCCTTCTGGGAGGTAGCGGGGAGGACATTCAGTACTTC	CASSLLGGSGEDIQYF
TRBJ2-7	TRBV7-2	-	many	TGTGCCAGCAGCTTAGAGGCGGGGTGGGGAAAGTACTTC	CASSLEAGWGKYF
TRBJ2-2	TRBV7-9	-	many	TGTGCCAGCAGCTTAAAAGGGACCGGGGAGCTGTTTTTT	CASSLKGTGELFF
TRBJ2-3	TRBV4-3	TRBD2	once	TGCGCCAGCAGCCTCCGCCGGGGGGTCCCCCCAGATACGCAGTATTTT	CASSLRRGVPPDTQYF
TRBJ2-2	TRBV24-1	-	-	TGTGCCACCAGCACCTCTCATGATGGGACGGACACCGGGGAGCTGTTTTTT	CATSTSHDGTDTGELFF
TRBJ2-6	TRBV2	TRBD1	-	TGTGCCAGCGGAGCCGGGACAGGGGTCTCTGGGGCCAACGTCCTGACTTTC	CASGAGTGVSGANVLTF
TRBJ1-1	TRBV12-3/TRBV12-4	-	-	TGTGCCAGCAGTCCACATTCAAACACTGAAGCTTTCTTT	CASSPHSNTEAFF